This TCR beta chain was sequenced in a study of blood T cell repertoires in COVID-19. Participants came from under 30 US areas, aged roughly 18 to 95 years. V dropped 3 bases and J dropped 6; count of bases not matched to a gene: 4. This CDR3 spans 16 amino acids. Germline V gives CDR1 ENHRY, CDR2 SYGVKD. Clones were read by immunoSEQ multiplex PCR, and TCRdb kept only the in-frame ones, dropping some. The profile shows over 350,000 clones, approximately 87% of them singletons. Material for sequencing was PBMCs or T cells enriched from blood (not recorded which). This receptor was taken from a woman aged 30 to 39 with acute COVID-19. The chain combines TRBV10-3 with TRBJ2-1; 14 nucleotides agree with TRBD2. CDR3 coding DNA: TGTGCCATCAGTGACGGACTAGCGGGGGGCTTCAATGAGCAGTTCTTC. Amino acid sequence: CAISDGLAGGFNEQFF.